This T cell receptor beta chain is from a study of cytomegalovirus exposure and HLA in healthy donors. The PCR made use of 60 Vbeta and 13 Jbeta primers. Generated by immunoSEQ multiplex PCR, the TCRdb table keeps only in-frame clones and is missing some. The table shows roughly 90,000 clones, with around three quarters occurring only once. The receptor was isolated from a young man in good health and CMV-seronegative. The specimen was PBMCs.

This chain's CDR3 is CASSQESRTGELFF. As DNA, the CDR3 is TGCGCCAGCAGCCAAGAGAGTCGCACCGGGGAGCTGTTTTTT. The genes are TRBV4-3 and TRBJ2-2; no clear D gene. The CDR3 is made up of 14 amino acids. Germline assignment: CDR1 LGHNA and CDR2 YSLEER. V lost 0 bases to trimming and J lost 4 bases, with 6 bases between them.